What follows are 21 T cell receptor beta chains derived from one specimen sequenced in a study of control samples from healthy donors and cancer patients. Some clones are missing from TCRdb's copy, which holds only in-frame ones; the method was immunoSEQ multiplex PCR. Of approximately 120,000 clones in the sample, around 90% were seen once. Material: blood. The receptors stem from a man aged 35 to 55 in good health.

The J gene is TRBJ1-3, the V gene TRBV4-3; no clear D. Germline V CDR1 and CDR2: LGHNA, YSLEER. CDR3 length equals 18 residues. The V end was cut by 2 bases, the J end by 0 bases, with 17 bases between. CDR3 protein: CASSQQFGYVGSGNTIYF. DNA of the CDR3: TGCGCCAGCAGCCAACAATTCGGGTATGTCGGCTCTGGAAACACCATATATTTT.

A word on this clone: One junction end does not reproduce the germline sequence, and a read error may be involved. Other DNA sequences in the sample encode the same CDR3. This CDR3 is CASSFPRRGPMNTEAFF. The DNA of the CDR3 is TGCGCCAGCAGCTTTCCCCGCAGGGGCCCCATGAACACTGAAGCTTTCTTT. This chain connects TRBV11-3 to TRBJ1-1; tentatively, D is TRBD1 (6 bases). Per the germline V gene, CDR1 is SGHNT and CDR2 is YENEEA. The CDR3 runs to 17 residues.

CDR3 DNA: TGTGCCAGCACCACTTCAGGGGGCGCCCATCAGCCCCAGCATTTT. Translation gives CASTTSGGAHQPQHF. V gene TRBV6-5 combines with J gene TRBJ1-5, with 8 bases that match TRBD1. V gave up 7 bases and J gave up 5 bases; unmatched junction bases: 10. The CDR3 has 15 amino acids. Germline CDR1 reads MNHEY; CDR2 reads SVGAGI.

The J gene is TRBJ2-7, the V gene TRBV7-7, with a weak D call TRBD2 (6 bases). V dropped 2 bases and J dropped 2 bases, with 13 bases sitting between them. The CDR3 totals 15 residues. Per germline, CDR1 SSHAT and CDR2 FNYEAQ (reference sequence). The CDR3 reads CASSLRRGTPYEQYF. Written as DNA, the CDR3 is TGTGCCAGCAGCTTAAGGCGGGGAACCCCCTACGAGCAGTACTTC.

The chain couples TRBV20-1 to TRBJ1-2, with D uncertain. The CDR3 spans 11 residues. V was pared by 4 bases and J by 7 bases, with 10 bases between. Germline CDR1 DFQATT, CDR2 SNEGSKA (reference sequence). The CDR3 protein is CSAIGLSGYTF. The DNA for the CDR3 is TGCAGTGCTATAGGGTTGAGTGGCTACACCTTC.

J is TRBJ1-2 and V is TRBV6-6, with TRBD1 as a possible D gene (5 bases). The CDR3 is 12 residues long. Germline loops: CDR1 MNHNY, CDR2 SVGAGI (reference sequence). Trimming cost V 6 bases and J 8 bases, with 13 bases left between them. The CDR3 nucleotides are TGTGCCAGCAGCCGGGACGGCGGCGGCTACACCTTC. It yields the protein CASSRDGGGYTF.

The chain recombines TRBV27 with TRBJ2-1; D remains ambiguous. V lost 5 bases and J lost 2, with 7 bases in between. The germline gives CDR1 MNHEY, CDR2 SMNVEV (reference sequence). The CDR3 totals 13 residues. Here the CDR3 reads CASSVGTYNEQFF. The CDR3 DNA reads TGTGCCAGCAGTGTAGGGACCTACAATGAGCAGTTCTTC.

The chain recombines TRBV2 with TRBJ1-1; D is ambiguous. Germline values: CDR1 SNHLY, CDR2 FYNNEI. This CDR3 contains 12 residues. With 4 bases removed from V and 3 bases from J, the gap between germline ends came to 6 bases. DNA for the CDR3: TGTGCCAGCAGTGGAGGGCACACTGAAGCTTTCTTT. Translation: CASSGGHTEAFF.

This chain links TRBV18 with TRBJ1-2, with a weak D call TRBD1 (5 bases). Trimming shortened V by 2 bases and J by 3 bases, and 10 bases separated the two germline ends. The CDR3 is made up of 14 amino acids. Germline V gives CDR1 KGHSH, CDR2 LQKENI. The CDR3 DNA is TGTGCCAGCTCACCAGGGAGGGACTACTATGGCTACACCTTC. Its protein product is CASSPGRDYYGYTF.

This clone was seen once. This chain links TRBV9 with TRBJ2-2, with a possible D match to TRBD2 (7 bases). The CDR3 loop spans 18 amino acids. Germline CDR1 and CDR2: SGDLS and YYNGEE. V lost 0 bases and J 5 bases, leaving 20 bases between the germline ends. The CDR3 reads CASSVDRGVSGVTGELFF. CDR3 coding DNA: TGTGCCAGCAGCGTAGATCGGGGGGTGTCAGGGGTGACCGGGGAGCTGTTTTTT.

The rearrangement links TRBV11-3 to TRBJ2-2; maybe TRBD2 (6 bases). Trimming took 5 bases from V and 5 from J, leaving 21 bases between them. The CDR3 loop spans 17 amino acids. Germline CDR1 reads SGHNT; CDR2 reads YENEEA. The CDR3 sequence: CASSPGRGTARTGELFF. CDR3 nucleotide sequence: TGTGCCAGCAGCCCCGGGCGGGGTACGGCGAGGACCGGGGAGCTGTTTTTT.

The CDR3 region is CASSSPVTGDDEQYF. Written as DNA, the CDR3 is TGTGCCAGCAGCTCCCCGGTGACGGGTGATGACGAGCAGTACTTC. This chain uses TRBV11-3 with TRBJ2-7; D is ambiguous. The CDR3 runs to 15 residues. V lost 4 bases and J 5 bases, leaving 18 bases between the germline ends. Germline assignment: CDR1 SGHNT and CDR2 YENEEA.

The V and J genes are TRBV11-3 and TRBJ1-4; the match to TRBD1 covers 8 bases. Germline assignment: CDR1 SGHNT and CDR2 YENEEA. The CDR3 covers 13 residues. V lost 3 bases, J lost 8 bases, and 2 bases stayed unmatched. CDR3: CASSLQGAEKLFF. The CDR3 DNA is TGTGCCAGCAGCTTGCAGGGGGCAGAAAAACTGTTTTTT.

In this sample, this clone turned up a few times. The chain carries TRBV13 and TRBJ2-3, with D possibly TRBD1 on 6 matching bases. The CDR3 has 16 residues. V was pared by 0 bases and J by 5 bases, with 15 bases between. Germline V CDR1 and CDR2: PRHDT, FYEKMQ (reference sequence). This chain's CDR3 is CASSLGVPGVVDTQYF. CDR3 nucleotides: TGTGCCAGCAGCTTAGGAGTCCCAGGGGTTGTAGATACGCAGTATTTT.

The chain carries TRBV28 and TRBJ1-3, with D unresolved. CDR3 length: 14 amino acids. Germline V gene sequence: CDR1 MDHEN, CDR2 SYDVKM. Trimming took off 5 bases at V and 1 base at J, with 9 bases between the two ends. CDR3 bases: TGTGCCAGCAGTCGAGGAGGGTCTGGAAACACCATATATTTT. Its translation: CASSRGGSGNTIYF.

The rearrangement uses TRBV19 and TRBJ1-3, with D maybe TRBD1 (5 bases). CDR1 is LNHDA, CDR2 SQIVND, per germline (reference sequence). The length of the CDR3 is 16 residues. The V end was cut by 2 bases, the J end by 0 bases, with 11 bases between. The CDR3 is CASSIYRISSGNTIYF. CDR3 sequence (DNA): TGTGCCAGTAGTATATACAGGATAAGCTCTGGAAACACCATATATTTT.

V and J are TRBV5-1 and TRBJ1-5; D ambiguous. The CDR3 covers 15 residues. The V gene lost 2 bases and the J gene lost 0 bases, with 9 bases spanning the gap. CDR1 is SGHRS, CDR2 YFSETQ, per germline. The CDR3 region is CASSLGSYSNQPQHF. The DNA for the CDR3 is TGCGCCAGCAGCTTAGGGTCTTATAGCAATCAGCCCCAGCATTTT.

The gene calls are TRBV24-1 and TRBJ2-5, with 7 nucleotides matching TRBD1. Trimming removed 5 bases from V and 5 bases from J; junction bases left unmatched: 10. The CDR3 covers 15 residues. Germline loops: CDR1 KGHDR, CDR2 SFDVKD. The CDR3 bases are TGTGCCACCAGTGGAATGTCAGGGGGTAGGGAGACCCAGTACTTC. Translated, it gives CATSGMSGGRETQYF.

The chain employs TRBV12-5 and TRBJ2-1, with TRBD2 identical over 8 bases. Germline assignment: CDR1 LGHNT and CDR2 FRNRAP. There are 21 residues in the CDR3. Germline trimming cut 1 base from V and 0 bases from J; bases unmatched to any gene: 17. The CDR3 here is CASGLDSWHGGGLSSYNEQFF. The CDR3 DNA sequence: TGTGCTAGTGGTTTGGATAGCTGGCACGGGGGGGGGCTAAGCTCCTACAATGAGCAGTTCTTC.

The chain combines TRBV7-3 with TRBJ2-2, with D possibly being TRBD2 (6 bases). This CDR3 region has 13 residues. Germline CDR1 and CDR2: SGHTA and FQGTGA. Trimming removed 6 bases from V and 5 bases from J, with 10 bases in between. CDR3 residues: CASRVGLTGELFF. DNA for the CDR3: TGTGCCAGCAGGGTAGGACTAACCGGGGAGCTGTTTTTT.

For the CDR3, the DNA is TGCAGCGTTGAAGAATGGGGGACGACAAAGCAGTACTTC. It is translated as CSVEEWGTTKQYF. The chain is built from TRBV29-1 and TRBJ2-7, with D perhaps being TRBD1 or TRBD2 (5 bases each). Germline CDR1 and CDR2: SQVTM and ANQGSEA. The V end was cut by 0 bases, the J end by 8 bases, with 14 bases between. This CDR3 is 13 amino acids long.